This TCR beta chain was observed in a study of cytomegalovirus exposure and HLA in healthy donors. Primers for the PCR totalled 60 Vbeta and 13 Jbeta. Sequenced by immunoSEQ multiplex PCR; TCRdb stores in-frame clones only, minus some. The sample lists about 140,000 clones, roughly 76% occurring once. Trimming pared 6 bases from V and 0 bases from J, leaving 30 bases between. The germline CDR1 and CDR2 sequences are MNHEY and SMNVEV (reference sequence). The CDR3 spans 20 residues. This rearrangement joins TRBV27 to TRBJ2-7; tentative D call: TRBD1 (6 bases). This TCR came from a human donor in good health. The source material was PBMCs. CDR3 residues: CASRVPNRDMIRSSSYEQYF. DNA for the CDR3: TGTGCCAGCAGAGTTCCAAACCGGGACATGATCCGATCCAGCTCCTACGAGCAGTACTTC.